The 19 T cell receptor beta chains reported below all come from one sample, sequenced in a study of Graves' ophthalmopathy and Graves' hyperthyroidism (dated by TCRdb to between 2018 and 2020). Sequencing was performed on an Illumina HiSeq 2000. For repertoire sequencing, TCR beta CDR3 regions were amplified from RNA transcripts. HTBI primers and the Qiagen OneStep RT-PCR kit were used in a first-round RT-PCR, which was followed by a second-round multiplex PCR, size selection and purification. In TCRdb, the public reads were trimmed at Q25 with fastp and aligned with MiXCR, with productive beta chains retained. CDR3 protein sequences are deduplicated, and each keeps its most common genes and DNA. The sample table holds roughly 600,000 distinct CDR3 sequences, of which under 45% were seen once. The ten biggest clones cover around 4% of the sample. The sample taken for sequencing was peripheral blood or thyroid tissue (not recorded which). The receptors derive from an adult man with Graves' hyperthyroidism.

Comments on this clonotype: The junction differs from germline at one of its ends, possibly a read error. The rearrangement joins TRBV5-1 to TRBJ1-1; TRBD1 aligns across 8 bases. Germline values: CDR1 SGHRS, CDR2 YFSETQ. The length of the CDR3 is 15 residues. The CDR3 is CASGLDRDLNTEAFF. The CDR3 bases are TGCGCCAGCGGCTTGGACAGGGATCTTAACACTGAAGCTTTCTTT.

This clonotype was counted a few times. This rearrangement joins TRBV29-1 to TRBJ2-3; D not certain. Germline V gene data show CDR1 as SQVTM and CDR2 as ANQGSEA. Deletions cut 6 bases from V and 1 base from J, with 14 bases between. CDR3 length: 14 amino acids. CDR3 in amino acids: CSVGRKGRTDTQYF. The CDR3 DNA reads TGCAGCGTCGGTAGGAAGGGTCGCACAGATACGCAGTATTTT.

In this sample, this clonotype turned up many times. The chain is built from TRBV7-2 and TRBJ1-1; a possible D gene is TRBD1 (5 bases). V was pared by 5 bases and J by 0 bases, with 19 bases between. This CDR3 has 17 residues. CDR1 is SGHTA and CDR2 is FQGNSA in the germline V gene. The CDR3 bases are TGTGCCAGCAGCAAATGGGGACGGACGATCATGAACACTGAAGCTTTCTTT. Its protein product is CASSKWGRTIMNTEAFF.

V is TRBV25-1 and J is TRBJ2-5; 10 bases align to TRBD2. V was clipped by 8 bases and J by 5 bases; unmatched bases: 11. The CDR3 covers 15 residues. Per germline, CDR1 MGHDK and CDR2 SYGVNS. This CDR3 is CASAESGGARETQYF. CDR3 bases: TGTGCCAGCGCTGAAAGCGGGGGGGCCCGGGAGACCCAGTACTTC.

The V and J genes are TRBV6-5 and TRBJ1-4; D uncertain. CDR3 length: 15 amino acids. CDR1 and CDR2 (germline): MNHEY, SVGAGI. V lost 0 bases to trimming and J lost 5 bases, with 10 bases between them. The CDR3 loop reads CASSYSNPRNEKLFF. CDR3 sequence (DNA): TGTGCCAGCAGTTACTCGAACCCGAGGAATGAAAAACTGTTTTTT.

The chain links TRBV10-3 to TRBJ1-6; 7 nucleotides match TRBD1. The CDR3 is 14 amino acids. CDR1 ENHRY and CDR2 SYGVKD come from the germline V gene. J was trimmed by 10 bases and V by 4 bases; bases with no gene match: 7. CDR3 sequence reads: CAISGDRAGSPLHF. The CDR3 coding sequence is TGTGCCATCAGTGGAGACAGGGCTGGCTCACCCCTCCACTTT.

The V and J genes are TRBV15 and TRBJ2-7, with D tentatively TRBD2 (5 bases). CDR1 LNHNV and CDR2 YYDKDF come from the germline V gene (reference sequence). Between the trimmed V and J ends, which lost 3 bases and 2 bases, there was a span of 11 bases. The CDR3 contains 14 residues. This CDR3 is CATSSTDGTYEQYF. CDR3 nucleotide sequence: TGTGCCACCAGCAGCACAGACGGGACCTACGAGCAGTACTTC.

This clonotype showed up many times. V and J are TRBV20-1 and TRBJ2-7, with a tentative D call TRBD2 (5 bases). Germline V gene sequence: CDR1 DFQATT, CDR2 SNEGSKA (reference sequence). The CDR3 covers 13 residues. V lost 6 bases and J 1 base, leaving 13 bases between the germline ends. The CDR3 spells CSASSSGSYEQYF. The CDR3 DNA sequence: TGCAGTGCCTCGTCGTCGGGGTCCTACGAGCAGTACTTC.

V usage is TRBV12-3 or TRBV12-4 and J usage is TRBJ1-1, with a tentative D call TRBD1 (5 bases). Trimming pared 4 bases from V and 6 bases from J, leaving 15 bases between. This CDR3 has 14 residues. The CDR3 coding sequence is TGTGCCAGCAGTTCCGGGACCCCGGATGCTGAAGCTTTCTTT. Its translation: CASSSGTPDAEAFF.

J is TRBJ2-4 and V is TRBV7-2, with TRBD2 matching over 9 bases. Germline-derived CDR1 and CDR2 are SGHTA and FQGNSA. The CDR3 loop spans 15 amino acids. V shed 3 bases and J 8 bases; nucleotides not matched to a gene: 8. CDR3 amino acids: CASSFDAGGVDIQYF. In DNA form, the CDR3 reads TGTGCCAGCAGCTTCGACGCGGGAGGGGTGGACATTCAGTACTTC.

The J gene is TRBJ1-2, the V gene TRBV9; possibly TRBD1 for D (6 bases). Deletions cut 0 bases from V and 5 bases from J, with 11 bases between. Germline V CDR1 and CDR2: SGDLS, YYNGEE. The CDR3 extends over 14 amino acids. The CDR3 here is CASSVETRGYGYTF. In DNA, the CDR3 is TGTGCCAGCAGCGTAGAGACCAGGGGTTATGGCTACACCTTC.

The chain uses TRBV7-8 and TRBJ2-2, with TRBD2 matching 8 bases. The CDR3 contains 21 residues. V shed 5 bases, J shed 4 bases, and the junction held 24 bases outside the gene matches. The germline CDR1 and CDR2 sequences are SGHVS and FQNEAQ. The DNA of the CDR3 is TGTGCCAGCAGCCTAGATCGAACCCGGACGGGGGGGCGTTTCGTCACCGGGGAGCTGTTTTTT. Residues: CASSLDRTRTGGRFVTGELFF.

The rearrangement joins TRBV7-4 to TRBJ2-7; 13 positions agree with TRBD2. The V gene end was trimmed by 5 bases and the J gene end by 2 bases; junction bases not matched to a gene: 9. The V gene's germline CDR1 is SGHVT and CDR2 SQSDAQ. This CDR3 is 17 amino acids long. The CDR3 is CASSTLKGLAGTYEQYF. CDR3 nucleotides: TGTGCCAGCAGCACCCTAAAGGGACTAGCGGGAACCTACGAGCAGTACTTC.

The sample holds many counts of this clonotype. The J gene is TRBJ2-7, the V gene TRBV9; the D is unclear. V shed 0 bases and J shed 0 bases, with 7 bases lying between them. CDR3 length: 14 residues. CDR1 SGDLS and CDR2 YYNGEE come from the germline V gene. CDR3 sequence reads: CASSVAANSYEQYF. CDR3 nucleotide sequence: TGTGCCAGCAGCGTAGCCGCTAACTCCTACGAGCAGTACTTC.

A few counts support this clonotype. The chain joins TRBV7-2 to TRBJ2-7; either TRBD1 or TRBD2 may supply D (6 bases each). Germline CDR1 SGHTA, CDR2 FQGNSA. The V end lost 2 bases, the J end lost 3 bases, and 11 bases lay between the germline ends. The CDR3 contains 14 residues. CDR3 in amino acids: CASSLPGAFYEQYF. The CDR3 nucleotides are TGTGCCAGCAGCTTACCGGGGGCTTTCTACGAGCAGTACTTC.

This clonotype was found many times. The J gene is TRBJ2-7, the V gene TRBV12-3 or TRBV12-4, with TRBD2 matching 15 bases. J gave up 8 bases and V 6 bases, and 8 bases lay outside the gene matches. The CDR3 consists of 15 residues. The CDR3 DNA is TGTGCCAGCAGGCCGGGACTAGCGGGGGGACTGCAGCAGTACTTC. It translates to CASRPGLAGGLQQYF.

The rearrangement joins TRBV12-3 or TRBV12-4 to TRBJ1-5, with 10 nucleotides matching TRBD1. The CDR3 runs to 17 residues. The J segment lost 5 bases and the V segment lost 2 bases, leaving 9 bases of the junction unmatched. The CDR3 nucleotides read TGTGCCAGCAGTTTAAGGCAGGGACAGGGGAATGATCAGCCCCAGCATTTT. It codes for CASSLRQGQGNDQPQHF.

This clonotype was observed a handful of times. This CDR3 reads CASSLDPGEGASQPQHF. DNA of the CDR3: TGCGCCAGCAGCCTCGACCCGGGGGAGGGGGCCTCTCAGCCCCAGCATTTT. The chain has TRBV4-1 and TRBJ1-5; TRBD1 agrees at 7 bases. With V trimmed by 4 bases and J by 6 bases, 15 bases remained unmatched. From germline, CDR1 is MGHRA and CDR2 YSYEKL. This CDR3 is built from 17 residues.

This clonotype was recorded many times. A junction end diverges from the germline sequence, so it may reflect a read error. This chain connects TRBV5-1 to TRBJ1-4; 7 nucleotides agree with TRBD1. This CDR3 is 15 amino acids long. Looked up from germline, CDR1 is SGHRS and CDR2 is YFSETQ. The CDR3 spells CASSEWTGRNEKLFF. CDR3 DNA sequence: TGCGCCAGCAGCGAGTGGACAGGCCGTAATGAAAAACTATTTTTT.